Many counts were recorded for the clone carrying this TCR beta chain. The antigen remains unidentified. One end of the junction is discordant with germline, which a read error may explain. This sample is part of a study of shared clonotypes between healthy human individuals. Points from the study as a whole: The sharing of about 5.3% of naive CD4 clonotypes was seen across several donors.

Profiled with immunoSEQ multiplex PCR; TCRdb holds only in-frame clones, not every one. Here the sample spans 1,100,000 or so clones, approximately 80% being singletons. Germline CDR1 reads LNHNV; CDR2 reads YYDKDF (reference sequence). The CDR3 is 18 amino acids. V and J are TRBV15 and TRBJ2-1; D is unresolved. Material for sequencing was memory CD4+ T cells from PBMCs. The sample's subset: CD45RA-negative fraction. This clonotype originated in a man aged 18 to 35 in good health. Some clones in this sample may be carry-over from other donors' samples. CDR3 nucleotide sequence: TGTGCCACCAGCAGAGATTCGTCCCGAGTTCTTCCCTACGATGAGCAGTTCTTC. Encoded protein: CATSRDSSRVLPYDEQFF. Looking up the rest from reference TRBV15 and TRBJ2-1 gives the full variable domain: DAMVIQNPRYQVTQFGKPVTLSCSQTLNHNVMYWYQQKSSQAPKLLFHYYDKDFNNEADTPDNFQSRRPNTSFCFLDIRSPGLGDTAMYLCATSRDSSRVLPYDEQFFGPGTRLTVL.